What follows describes a single TCR beta chain. This sample is part of a study of blood T cell repertoires in COVID-19. The wider study: PBMCs, B-cell-depleted T cells, or T cells provided the cDNA or gDNA that made up the material.

The table came from immunoSEQ multiplex PCR; TCRdb's copy has only in-frame clones and leaves some out. The profile shows around 270,000 clones, about 89% of them singletons. The V gene lost 5 bases and the J gene lost 4 bases, with 20 bases spanning the gap. CDR3 length: 16 residues. Germline V gene sequence: CDR1 SGHAT, CDR2 FQNNGV. The clonotype comes from a man aged 35-49 years with acute or convalescent COVID-19. The sequenced sample was peripheral blood. J is TRBJ1-2 and V is TRBV11-2; tentative D call: TRBD1 (5 bases). CDR3 sequence: CASSSLIRGVSYGYTF. The CDR3, as DNA: TGTGCCAGCAGCAGCCTAATTCGGGGGGTTAGCTATGGCTACACCTTC.